The 9 T cell receptor beta chains listed next were all sequenced from one sample in a study of beta chain features in type 1 diabetes. Whole-study findings and limits: Moderately but significantly shorter TCRB CDR3s were found in Type 1 diabetes patients in all four CD4+ subsets.

Expressed TCRB transcripts were sequenced because the entire RNA isolate underwent reverse transcription. Sequenced by immunoSEQ multiplex PCR; TCRdb stores in-frame clones only, minus some. The sample lists 350,000 to 400,000 clones, about 12% seen once, with about 0.01% in the top ten. Antigens for these TCRs are unknown. Material: naive CD4+ T cells from blood. All receptors derive from a woman in her late teens or twenties with type 1 diabetes.

The V gene is TRBV15, the J gene TRBJ2-7, with D possibly being TRBD2 (5 bases). Germline CDR1 is LNHNV and CDR2 is YYDKDF (reference sequence). The length of the CDR3 is 12 residues. CDR3 nucleotide sequence: TGTGCCACCAGCAGAGATGAGGGCCCAGAAGTAGTC. Protein: CATSRDEGPEVV.

The chain is built from TRBV7-7 and TRBJ2-5, with 11 nucleotides matching TRBD2. The germline gives CDR1 SSHAT, CDR2 FNYEAQ (reference sequence). Unmatched junction bases numbered 1, after V lost 4 bases and J lost 3 bases. The CDR3 has 14 residues. CDR3: CASSSSGGKETQYF. The DNA of the CDR3 is TGTGCCAGCAGCTCTAGCGGGGGGAAAGAGACCCAGTACTTC.

This clone was detected a few times. This chain connects TRBV2 to TRBJ1-5, with no clear D. Germline V gives CDR1 SNHLY, CDR2 FYNNEI. CDR3 length: 13 residues. The V end lost 4 bases, the J end lost 4 bases, and 8 bases lay between the germline ends. This CDR3 reads CASSAAGNQPQHF. The CDR3 DNA reads TGTGCCAGCAGTGCCGCCGGTAATCAGCCCCAGCATTTT.

V gene TRBV2 combines with J gene TRBJ2-7, with 8 bases aligning to TRBD2. V trimming: 10 bases; J trimming: 4 bases; junction bases outside the gene matches: 15. This CDR3 comprises 15 residues. Germline V gene data show CDR1 as SNHLY and CDR2 as FYNNEI. CDR3 sequence (DNA): TGTGCCATCCTTCAGTCGGGACTAGGAGGGTACGAGCAGTACTTC. Protein: CAILQSGLGGYEQYF.

This clone occurred a few times. The rearrangement joins TRBV5-4 to TRBJ2-1; TRBD2 is a possible D gene (5 bases). The germline CDR1 and CDR2 sequences are SGHNT and YYREEE (reference sequence). V shed 4 bases and J shed 2 bases, with 16 bases lying between them. The CDR3 sequence is 16 residues long. The CDR3 bases are TGTGCCAGCAGCGCACTAGGACGGTTGACCTACAATGAGCAGTTCTTC. Its protein is CASSALGRLTYNEQFF.

This clone was observed a few times. This chain joins TRBV7-2 and TRBJ2-1; TRBD2 might be the D (6 bases). CDR1 and CDR2 (germline): SGHTA, FQGNSA. The CDR3 has 16 amino acids. V lost 1 base and J lost 2, with 12 bases in between. The CDR3 DNA sequence: TGTGCCAGCAGCTTAGTTAGGTTAGCGGCCTACAATGAGCAGTTCTTC. It codes for CASSLVRLAAYNEQFF. The full variable domain, completed using reference TRBV7-2 and TRBJ2-1, is GAGVSQSPSNKVTEKGKDVELRCDPISGHTALYWYRQSLGQGLEFLIYFQGNSAPDKSGLPSDRFSAERTGGSVSTLTIQRTQQEDSAVYLCASSLVRLAAYNEQFFGPGTRLTVL.

This clone showed up just a few times. The genes are TRBV28 and TRBJ1-1; D uncertain. Trimming left V 5 bases short and J 8 bases short, with 9 bases between. This CDR3 has 11 residues. From germline, CDR1 is MDHEN and CDR2 SYDVKM. CDR3 in DNA: TGTGCCAGCAGTCAAAATCAAGAAGCTTTCTTT. It specifies CASSQNQEAFF. Combining the CDR3 with reference TRBV28 and TRBJ1-1 gives the whole variable domain DVKVTQSSRYLVKRTGEKVFLECVQDMDHENMFWYRQDPGLGLRLIYFSYDVKMKEKGDIPEGYSVSREKKERFSLILESASTNQTSMYLCASSQNQEAFFGQGTRLTVV.

The DNA of the CDR3 is TGTGCCAGCAGCTTAGGTGGGACTATCGACTATGGCTACACCTTC. As protein: CASSLGGTIDYGYTF. J is TRBJ1-2 and V is TRBV7-9; a possible D gene is TRBD1 (5 bases). Deletions cut 1 base from V and 3 bases from J, with 12 bases between. From germline, CDR1 is SEHNR and CDR2 FQNEAQ (reference sequence). The CDR3 has 15 amino acids.

In this sample, this clone turned up a few times. This chain connects TRBV6-6 to TRBJ2-7; D possibly corresponds to TRBD1 (6 bases). Germline CDR1 MNHNY, CDR2 SVGAGI (reference sequence). Trimming cost V 0 bases and J 9 bases, with 12 bases left between them. This CDR3 spans 13 amino acids. Written as DNA, the CDR3 is TGTGCCAGCAGTTACTCTCTGGGACAAGGGCAGTACTTC. It yields the protein CASSYSLGQGQYF.